The rows below give T cell receptor beta chains drawn from one sample of a study of cytomegalovirus exposure and HLA in healthy donors. The repertoire was sequenced with immunoSEQ multiplex PCR; TCRdb's copy has only in-frame clones and lacks some. Among about 170,000 clones, around four fifths were seen once, and the ten largest hold 1.5% to 2%. The sample taken for sequencing was PBMCs. All receptors derive from a woman younger than 30 in good health and CMV-seronegative. CDR3s include the opening cysteine and the closing phenylalanine or tryptophan. D genes are given only for firm matches. The size of a clone is reported for some rows only, either as once, few or many, or as a class for expanded clones.

CDR3aa | CDR3nt | j_gene | v_gene | abundance | d_gene
CASSWGGAAYEQYF | TGTGCCAGCAGCTGGGGGGGCGCCGCCTACGAGCAGTACTTC | TRBJ2-7 | TRBV13 | - | -
CASSHTSGETQYF | TGTGCCAGCAGCCACACGAGCGGAGAGACCCAGTACTTC | TRBJ2-5 | TRBV7-9 | - | -
CASSLVGGTSGELFF | TGTGCCAGCAGCTTAGTGGGGGGGACTTCCGGGGAGCTGTTTTTT | TRBJ2-2 | TRBV11-2 | - | TRBD2
CASTQRDTYGYTF | TGTGCCAGCACCCAAAGGGACACCTATGGCTACACCTTC | TRBJ1-2 | TRBV2 | - | -
CASSSWTGNAKSYNEQFF | TGTGCCAGCAGCTCTTGGACAGGGAACGCCAAATCCTACAATGAGCAGTTCTTC | TRBJ2-1 | TRBV11-3 | - | TRBD1
CASSQTDSNQPQHF | TGTGCCAGCAGTCAGACAGATAGCAATCAGCCCCAGCATTTT | TRBJ1-5 | TRBV2 | - | -
CASSLGRWREGYGYTF | TGTGCCAGCAGCTTGGGTCGGTGGAGGGAGGGCTATGGCTACACCTTC | TRBJ1-2 | TRBV5-4 | - | -
CASSTDRGPREKLFF | TGTGCCAGCAGTACCGACAGGGGGCCGAGGGAAAAACTGTTTTTT | TRBJ1-4 | TRBV6-5 | - | TRBD1
CASSPGDRDSGYTF | TGTGCCAGCTCACCGGGAGACAGGGACTCTGGCTACACCTTC | TRBJ1-2 | TRBV18 | - | TRBD1
CAWSVQRSGLAGGATNTGELFF | TGTGCCTGGAGTGTACAACGGTCAGGACTAGCGGGAGGGGCGACGAACACCGGGGAGCTGTTTTTT | TRBJ2-2 | TRBV30 | - | TRBD2
CATSRLLEGAGYGYTF | TGCGCCACCAGCAGACTCCTTGAGGGGGCGGGCTATGGCTACACCTTC | TRBJ1-2 | TRBV15 | - | TRBD1
CASSLYPYEQYF | TGTGCCAGCAGCCTCTATCCCTACGAGCAGTACTTC | TRBJ2-7 | TRBV7-9 | - | -
CASSRTVRDTMFF | TGCGCCAGCAGCCGTACCGTCCGGGACACCATGTTTTTT | TRBJ1-4 | TRBV5-1 | - | -
CASSIGNRGNSGANVLTF | TGTGCCAGTAGTATAGGGAATAGGGGGAACTCTGGGGCCAACGTCCTGACTTTC | TRBJ2-6 | TRBV19 | - | -
CSVVVSRVGNTEAFF | TGCAGCGTTGTAGTTTCGAGGGTTGGGAACACTGAAGCTTTCTTT | TRBJ1-1 | TRBV29-1 | - | -
CASSLVGTTYEQYF | TGCGCCAGCAGCTTGGTCGGGACAACCTACGAGCAGTACTTC | TRBJ2-7 | TRBV5-1 | - | -
CASSLGGGPNTIYF | TGTGCCAGCAGTTTAGGCGGGGGCCCAAACACCATATATTTT | TRBJ1-3 | TRBV28 | - | -
CASSLEAGNYGYTF | TGTGCCAGCAGCTTAGAGGCAGGAAACTATGGCTACACCTTC | TRBJ1-2 | TRBV11-2 | - | -
CASSLREGEKLFF | TGTGCTAGCAGCTTACGGGAGGGCGAAAAACTGTTTTTT | TRBJ1-4 | TRBV7-7 | few | -
CASSHQTGAEQFF | TGTGCCAGCAGCCACCAGACGGGTGCTGAGCAGTTCTTC | TRBJ2-1 | TRBV5-6 | once | -
CASSLQGQEKLFF | TGTGCCAGCAGTCTACAGGGCCAGGAAAAACTGTTTTTT | TRBJ1-4 | TRBV6-5 | - | -
CASSPSVGSPGNTIYF | TGTGCCAGCTCACCCTCCGTCGGGAGCCCTGGAAACACCATATATTTT | TRBJ1-3 | TRBV18 | - | -
CASSSVSQGTLNYGYTF | TGTGCCAGCAGCTCGGTGAGCCAGGGTACACTTAACTATGGCTACACCTTC | TRBJ1-2 | TRBV7-8 | - | -
CASSPNMNAGGRTDTQYF | TGTGCCAGCTCACCGAACATGAACGCGGGAGGGCGCACAGATACGCAGTATTTT | TRBJ2-3 | TRBV18 | - | TRBD2
CSVEGEVSSVPFF | TGCAGCGTTGAAGGTGAGGTCAGTTCAGTGCCTTTCTTT | TRBJ1-1 | TRBV29-1 | - | -
CASSPLGLAGYNEQFF | TGTGCCAGCTCACCACTGGGACTAGCGGGCTACAATGAGCAGTTCTTC | TRBJ2-1 | TRBV18 | - | TRBD2
CASSPDATGGSQPQHF | TGTGCCAGCTCACCTGACGCGACAGGGGGCAGTCAGCCCCAGCATTTT | TRBJ1-5 | TRBV18 | few | TRBD1
CASSGTGGYEQYF | TGTGCCAGCAGCGGGACAGGGGGCTACGAGCAGTACTTC | TRBJ2-7 | TRBV5-6 | - | TRBD1
CASSTRYGYTF | TGTGCCAGCAGTACTAGATATGGCTACACCTTC | TRBJ1-2 | TRBV28 | - | -
CASSTYRGEAYEQYF | TGTGCCAGCAGCACCTACAGGGGAGAGGCCTACGAGCAGTACTTC | TRBJ2-7 | TRBV11-2 | - | TRBD1
CASSGEVVQPQHF | TGTGCCAGCAGTGGGGAGGTTGTTCAGCCCCAGCATTTT | TRBJ1-5 | TRBV6-5 | few | -
CASSPATGDYGYTF | TGTGCCAGCAGCCCAGCGACAGGGGACTATGGCTACACCTTC | TRBJ1-2 | TRBV28 | - | TRBD1
CASSPPDRGTYEQYF | TGTGCCAGCAGCCCCCCCGACAGGGGGACCTACGAGCAGTACTTC | TRBJ2-7 | TRBV28 | - | TRBD1
CASKRAGDLAKNIQYF | TGTGCCAGCAAAAGAGCCGGAGATCTAGCCAAAAACATTCAGTACTTC | TRBJ2-4 | TRBV6-6 | - | -
CASRTGGSYNEQFF | TGTGCCAGCAGGACGGGGGGGAGCTACAATGAGCAGTTCTTC | TRBJ2-1 | TRBV6-1 | - | TRBD2
CASSEAETGADSGANVLTF | TGTGCCAGCAGTGAAGCTGAGACAGGGGCAGACTCTGGGGCCAACGTCCTGACTTTC | TRBJ2-6 | TRBV6-1 | - | TRBD1
CASSYFDRYSNQPQHF | TGTGCCAGCAGTTACTTCGACAGGTATAGCAATCAGCCCCAGCATTTT | TRBJ1-5 | TRBV6-6 | - | -
CASSSRQGNPQETQYF | TGTGCCAGCAGCTCTCGACAGGGGAACCCCCAAGAGACCCAGTACTTC | TRBJ2-5 | TRBV7-3 | - | TRBD1
CSANGGQGSEKLFF | TGCAGCGCAAATGGCGGACAGGGAAGTGAAAAACTGTTTTTT | TRBJ1-4 | TRBV29-1 | many | TRBD1
CATSMPAGGPDTDTQYF | TGTGCCACCAGCATGCCAGCGGGAGGGCCCGACACAGATACGCAGTATTTT | TRBJ2-3 | TRBV15 | - | TRBD2
CASSRGAGASGNTIYF | TGCGCCAGCAGCCGGGGTGCGGGGGCATCAGGAAACACCATATATTTT | TRBJ1-3 | TRBV5-1 | - | -
CASSLWAGSTDTQYF | TGTGCCAGCAGTTTATGGGCGGGAAGCACAGATACGCAGTATTTT | TRBJ2-3 | TRBV27 | few | -
CASSSTVIAGGRETQYF | TGCGCCAGCAGCTCGACAGTAATAGCGGGGGGCCGGGAGACCCAGTACTTC | TRBJ2-5 | TRBV5-1 | - | TRBD2
CASSLGQYNEQFF | TGCGCCAGCAGCTTGGGGCAGTACAATGAGCAGTTCTTC | TRBJ2-1 | TRBV5-1 | - | -
CASSYTSGGADTQYF | TGCGCCAGCAGCTATACTAGCGGGGGGGCGGATACGCAGTATTTT | TRBJ2-3 | TRBV5-1 | - | TRBD2
CASSETVANEQFF | TGCGCCAGCAGTGAGACTGTAGCAAATGAGCAGTTCTTC | TRBJ2-1 | TRBV10-1 | - | -
CASTDRRGGIGNQPQHF | TGTGCCAGCACCGACCGGCGGGGGGGCATTGGCAATCAGCCCCAGCATTTT | TRBJ1-5 | TRBV5-6 | - | -
CASSLDAGEFTDTQYF | TGTGCCAGCAGCTTGGACGCGGGGGAGTTCACAGATACGCAGTATTTT | TRBJ2-3 | TRBV5-6 | - | TRBD2
CASSLAGGGNQPQHF | TGTGCCAGCAGTTTAGCGGGGGGAGGGAATCAGCCCCAGCATTTT | TRBJ1-5 | TRBV27 | - | -
CSVEVNGGGELFF | TGCAGCGTTGAAGTCAATGGCGGCGGGGAGCTGTTTTTT | TRBJ2-2 | TRBV29-1 | - | -